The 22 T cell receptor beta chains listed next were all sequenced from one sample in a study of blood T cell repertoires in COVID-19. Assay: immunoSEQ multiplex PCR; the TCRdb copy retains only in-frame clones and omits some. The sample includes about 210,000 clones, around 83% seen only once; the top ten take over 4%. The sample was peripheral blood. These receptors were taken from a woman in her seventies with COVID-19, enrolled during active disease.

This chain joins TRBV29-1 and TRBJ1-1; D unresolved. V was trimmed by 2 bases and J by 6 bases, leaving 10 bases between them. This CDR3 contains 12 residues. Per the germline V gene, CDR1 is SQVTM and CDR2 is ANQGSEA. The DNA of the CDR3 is TGCAGCGTTGAACGGGGAGGCGCTGAAGCTTTCTTT. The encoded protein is CSVERGGAEAFF.

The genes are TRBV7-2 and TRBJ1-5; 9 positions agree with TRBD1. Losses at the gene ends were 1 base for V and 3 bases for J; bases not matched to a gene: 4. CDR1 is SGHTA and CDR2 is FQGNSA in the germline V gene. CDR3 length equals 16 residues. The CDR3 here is CASSLGTGENNQPQHF. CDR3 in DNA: TGTGCCAGCAGCTTAGGGACAGGGGAAAACAATCAGCCCCAGCATTTT.

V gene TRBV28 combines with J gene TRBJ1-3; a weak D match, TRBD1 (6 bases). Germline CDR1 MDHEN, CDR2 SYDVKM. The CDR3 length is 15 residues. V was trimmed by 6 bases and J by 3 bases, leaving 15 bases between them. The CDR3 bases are TGTGCCAGCAGGCCTGGGGGGGGGCATGGAAACACCATATATTTT. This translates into CASRPGGGHGNTIYF.

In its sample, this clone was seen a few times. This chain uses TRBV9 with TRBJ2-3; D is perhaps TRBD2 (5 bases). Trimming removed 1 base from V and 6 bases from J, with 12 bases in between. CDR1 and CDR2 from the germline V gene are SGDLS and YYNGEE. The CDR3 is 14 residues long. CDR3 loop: CASSVLARGDTQYF. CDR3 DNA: TGTGCCAGCAGCGTATTAGCGCGCGGGGATACGCAGTATTTT.

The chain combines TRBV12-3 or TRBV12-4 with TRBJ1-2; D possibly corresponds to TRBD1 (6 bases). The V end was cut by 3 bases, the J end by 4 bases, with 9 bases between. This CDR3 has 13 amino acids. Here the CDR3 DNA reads TGTGCCAGCAGTTTCAGGGGTTCCTATGGCTACACCTTC. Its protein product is CASSFRGSYGYTF.

CDR3 DNA sequence: TGTGCCAGCAGCCAAGATCTGGGGGCCCCCGTAAGCAATCAGCCCCAGCATTTT. This gives the protein CASSQDLGAPVSNQPQHF. The J gene is TRBJ1-5, the V gene TRBV4-2; D is possibly TRBD1 (6 bases). The CDR3 is 18 residues long. Per germline, CDR1 LGHNA and CDR2 YNFKEQ. The V and J ends lost 0 bases and 1 base respectively, with 16 bases between them.

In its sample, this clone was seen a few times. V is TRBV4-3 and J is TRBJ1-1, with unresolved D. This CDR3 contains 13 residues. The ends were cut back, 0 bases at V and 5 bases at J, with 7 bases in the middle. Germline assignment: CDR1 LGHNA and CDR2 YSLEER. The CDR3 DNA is TGCGCCAGCAGCCAAGAGTTGAGGACTGAAGCTTTCTTT. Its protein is CASSQELRTEAFF.

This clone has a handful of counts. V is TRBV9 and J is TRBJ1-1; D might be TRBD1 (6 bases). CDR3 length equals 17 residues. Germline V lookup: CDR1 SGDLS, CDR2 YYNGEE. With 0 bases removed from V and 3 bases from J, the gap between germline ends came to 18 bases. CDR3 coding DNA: TGTGCCAGCAGCGTAGCCACCGGGGCGAGGGGGTACACTGAAGCTTTCTTT. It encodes CASSVATGARGYTEAFF.

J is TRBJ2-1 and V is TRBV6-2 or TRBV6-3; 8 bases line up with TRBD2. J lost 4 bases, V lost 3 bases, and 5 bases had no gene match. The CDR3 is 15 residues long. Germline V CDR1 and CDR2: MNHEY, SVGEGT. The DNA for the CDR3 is TGTGCCAGCAGTTATGGCGGGAGGACATACAATGAGCAGTTCTTC. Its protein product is CASSYGGRTYNEQFF.

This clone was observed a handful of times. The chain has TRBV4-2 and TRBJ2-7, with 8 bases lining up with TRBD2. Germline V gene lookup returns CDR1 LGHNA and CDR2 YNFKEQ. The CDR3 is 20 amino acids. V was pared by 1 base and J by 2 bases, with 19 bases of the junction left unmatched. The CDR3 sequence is CASSQVGIDRGGGKAYEQYF. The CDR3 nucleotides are TGTGCCAGCAGCCAAGTTGGGATAGATCGGGGGGGAGGGAAGGCCTACGAGCAGTACTTC.

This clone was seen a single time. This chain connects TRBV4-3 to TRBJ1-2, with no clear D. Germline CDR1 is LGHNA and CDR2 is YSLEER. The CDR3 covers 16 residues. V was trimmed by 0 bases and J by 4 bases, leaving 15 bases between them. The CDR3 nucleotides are TGCGCCAGCAGCCAAGATTCAACCGGGGAACTCTATGGCTACACCTTC. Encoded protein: CASSQDSTGELYGYTF.

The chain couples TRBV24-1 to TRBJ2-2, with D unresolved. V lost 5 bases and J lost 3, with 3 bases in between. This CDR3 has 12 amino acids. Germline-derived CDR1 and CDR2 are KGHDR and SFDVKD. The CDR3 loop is CATSVYTGELFF. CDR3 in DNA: TGTGCCACCAGTGTATACACCGGGGAGCTGTTTTTT.

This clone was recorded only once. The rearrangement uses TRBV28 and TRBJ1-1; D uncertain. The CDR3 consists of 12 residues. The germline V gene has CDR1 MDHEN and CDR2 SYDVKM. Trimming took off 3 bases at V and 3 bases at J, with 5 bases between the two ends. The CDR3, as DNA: TGTGCCAGCAGTTTCAGGTACACTGAAGCTTTCTTT. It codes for CASSFRYTEAFF. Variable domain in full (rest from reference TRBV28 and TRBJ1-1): DVKVTQSSRYLVKRTGEKVFLECVQDMDHENMFWYRQDPGLGLRLIYFSYDVKMKEKGDIPEGYSVSREKKERFSLILESASTNQTSMYLCASSFRYTEAFFGQGTRLTVV.

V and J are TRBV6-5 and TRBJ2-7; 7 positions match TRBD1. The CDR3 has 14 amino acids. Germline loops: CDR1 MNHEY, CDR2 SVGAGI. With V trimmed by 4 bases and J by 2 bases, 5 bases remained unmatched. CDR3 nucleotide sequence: TGTGCCAGCAGTTCTCCGGGACAGCCCTACGAGCAGTACTTC. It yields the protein CASSSPGQPYEQYF.

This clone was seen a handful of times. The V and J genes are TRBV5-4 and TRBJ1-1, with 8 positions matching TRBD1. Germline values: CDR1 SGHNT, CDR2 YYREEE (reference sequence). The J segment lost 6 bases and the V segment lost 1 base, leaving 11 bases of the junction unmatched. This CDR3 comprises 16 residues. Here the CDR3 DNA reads TGTGCCAGCAGCTTGTCCCTCGGACAGGGAGCGCCTGAAGCTTTCTTT. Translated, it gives CASSLSLGQGAPEAFF.

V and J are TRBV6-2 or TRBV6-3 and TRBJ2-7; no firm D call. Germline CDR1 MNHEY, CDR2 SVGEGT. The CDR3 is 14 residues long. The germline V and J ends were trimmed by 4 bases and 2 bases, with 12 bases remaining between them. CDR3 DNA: TGTGCCAGCAGTTTCCTTGGAGCGACCTACGAGCAGTACTTC. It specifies CASSFLGATYEQYF.

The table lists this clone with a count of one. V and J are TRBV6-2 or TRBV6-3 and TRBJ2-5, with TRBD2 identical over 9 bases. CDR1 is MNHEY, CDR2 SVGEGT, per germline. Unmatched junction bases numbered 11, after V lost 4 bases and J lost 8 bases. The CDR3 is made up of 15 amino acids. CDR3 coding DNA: TGTGCCAGCAGTTGGAGCGGGAGGCGGTTGAATACCCAGTACTTC. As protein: CASSWSGRRLNTQYF.

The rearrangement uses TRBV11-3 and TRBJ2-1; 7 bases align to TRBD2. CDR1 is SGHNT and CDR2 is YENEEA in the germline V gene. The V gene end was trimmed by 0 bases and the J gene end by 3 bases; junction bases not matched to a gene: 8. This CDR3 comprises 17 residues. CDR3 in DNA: TGTGCCAGCAGCTTAGATTATGGCGGGAGCTACTACAATGAGCAGTTCTTC. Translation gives CASSLDYGGSYYNEQFF.

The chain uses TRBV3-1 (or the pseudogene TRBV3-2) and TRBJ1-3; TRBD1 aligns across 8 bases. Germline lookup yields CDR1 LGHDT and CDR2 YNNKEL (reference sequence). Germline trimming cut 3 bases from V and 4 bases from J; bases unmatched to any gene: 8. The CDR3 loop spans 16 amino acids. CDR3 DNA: TGTGCCAGCAGCCACGGACAGGGTTTGAGAGGAAACACCATATATTTT. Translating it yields CASSHGQGLRGNTIYF.

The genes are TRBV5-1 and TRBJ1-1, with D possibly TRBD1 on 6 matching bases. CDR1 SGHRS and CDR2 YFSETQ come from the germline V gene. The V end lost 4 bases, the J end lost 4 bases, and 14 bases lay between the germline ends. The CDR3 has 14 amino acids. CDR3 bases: TGCGCCAGCAGCCTGGTGGGGGGGCCCACTGAAGCTTTCTTT. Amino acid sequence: CASSLVGGPTEAFF. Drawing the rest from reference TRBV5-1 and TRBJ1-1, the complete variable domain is KAGVTQTPRYLIKTRGQQVTLSCSPISGHRSVSWYQQTPGQGLQFLFEYFSETQRNKGNFPGRFSGRQFSNSRSEMNVSTLELGDSALYLCASSLVGGPTEAFFGQGTRLTVV.

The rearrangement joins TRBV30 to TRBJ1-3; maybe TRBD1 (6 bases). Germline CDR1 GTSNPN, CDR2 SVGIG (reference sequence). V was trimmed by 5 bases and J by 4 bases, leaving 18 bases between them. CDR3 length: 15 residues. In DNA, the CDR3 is TGTGCCTGGGGCGTCGGGGGGCCGGGAGGAAACACCATATATTTT. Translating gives CAWGVGGPGGNTIYF.

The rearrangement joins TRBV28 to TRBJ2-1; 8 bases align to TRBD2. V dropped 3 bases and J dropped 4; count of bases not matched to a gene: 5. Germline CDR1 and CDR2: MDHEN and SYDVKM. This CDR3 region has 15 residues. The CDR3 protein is CASSLLTSGYNEQFF. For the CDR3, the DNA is TGTGCCAGCAGTTTGCTAACTAGCGGATACAATGAGCAGTTCTTC.